Listed below are T cell receptor beta chains from one sample, sequenced in a study of shared clonotypes between healthy human individuals. Libraries were prepared by immunoSEQ multiplex PCR; TCRdb keeps only in-frame clonotypes and omits some of them. The data contain roughly 2.6 million clones, around 94% of them singletons. Sequencing used naive CD4+ T cells sorted from blood. These receptors came from a man between 18 and 29 years old in good health. The CDR3 runs from the conserved cysteine through the conserved F or W. The D gene is left open where the match is weak. Size tells how often a clone was seen (once, few, many) or the class of an expanded clone, and some rows leave it out.

CDR3 protein,CDR3 DNA,V gene,D gene,J gene,clone size
CASSEWRQGIETQYF,TGTGCCAGCAGTGAATGGAGACAGGGGATAGAGACCCAGTACTTC,TRBV6-1,TRBD1,TRBJ2-5,NA
CASSPRDRVNEQYF,TGTGCCAGCTCACCCCGGGACAGGGTGAACGAGCAGTACTTC,TRBV18,TRBD1,TRBJ2-7,NA
CASSVSGGQETQYF,TGTGCCAGCAGCGTATCCGGGGGCCAAGAGACCCAGTACTTC,TRBV9,NA,TRBJ2-5,once
CASSLEGPSNTGELFF,TGCGCCAGCAGCTTGGAAGGTCCTTCGAACACCGGGGAGCTGTTTTTT,TRBV5-1,NA,TRBJ2-2,NA
CASSLSDKAFF,TGTGCCAGCAGCTTATCAGACAAAGCTTTCTTT,TRBV7-8,NA,TRBJ1-1,NA
CASSPDPTDTQYF,TGTGCCAGCAGTCCTGACCCAACAGATACGCAGTATTTT,TRBV6-4,NA,TRBJ2-3,once
CASSSPRGAYEQYF,TGTGCCAGCAGTTCCCCCCGGGGCGCTTACGAGCAGTACTTC,TRBV6-5,NA,TRBJ2-7,NA
CASSQDEGSPNYGYTF,TGTGCCAGCAGCCAAGATGAGGGGTCCCCTAACTATGGCTACACCTTC,TRBV4-2,NA,TRBJ1-2,NA
CASRRAGGTDTQYF,TGTGCCAGCAGGCGAGCGGGCGGCACAGATACGCAGTATTTT,TRBV6-1,NA,TRBJ2-3,NA
CASSLGIDRAITGELFF,TGTGCCAGCAGCTTAGGAATTGACAGGGCGATCACCGGGGAGCTGTTTTTT,TRBV7-2,TRBD1,TRBJ2-2,NA
CATSRDLEGRAAEQYF,TGTGCCACCAGCAGAGATCTGGAAGGGAGGGCCGCCGAGCAGTACTTC,TRBV15,TRBD2,TRBJ2-7,NA
CASSGDRPNTGELFF,TGTGCCAGCAGTGGGGACAGGCCGAACACCGGGGAGCTGTTTTTT,TRBV2,TRBD1,TRBJ2-2,NA
CASSDQTGGGGTEAFF,TGCGCCAGCAGCGACCAGACAGGGGGCGGCGGCACTGAAGCTTTCTTT,TRBV5-1,TRBD1,TRBJ1-1,NA